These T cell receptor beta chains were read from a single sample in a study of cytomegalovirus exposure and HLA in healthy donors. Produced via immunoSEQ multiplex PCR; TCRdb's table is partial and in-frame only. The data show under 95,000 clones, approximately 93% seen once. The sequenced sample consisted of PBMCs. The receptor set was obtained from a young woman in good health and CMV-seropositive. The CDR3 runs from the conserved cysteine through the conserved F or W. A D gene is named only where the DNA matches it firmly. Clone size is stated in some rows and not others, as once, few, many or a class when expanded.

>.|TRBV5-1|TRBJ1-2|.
CASSSPPISGYTF
TGCGCCAGCAGTTCCCCCCCGATCAGTGGCTACACCTTC
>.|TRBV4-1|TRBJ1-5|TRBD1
CASSQEPTGGGGSNQPQHF
TGCGCCAGCAGCCAAGAACCCACAGGGGGCGGTGGTAGCAATCAGCCCCAGCATTTT
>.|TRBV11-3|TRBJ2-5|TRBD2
CASSFGLAGLETQYF
TGTGCCAGCAGCTTCGGTCTAGCGGGATTGGAGACCCAGTACTTC
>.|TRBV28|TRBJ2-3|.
CASSLGSSADTQYF
TGTGCCAGCAGTCTAGGATCGAGTGCAGATACGCAGTATTTT
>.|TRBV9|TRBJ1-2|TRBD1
CASSARTGGGNYGYTF
TGTGCCAGCAGCGCCCGGACAGGGGGCGGGAACTATGGCTACACCTTC
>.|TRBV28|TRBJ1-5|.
CASSYNNQPQHF
TGTGCCAGCAGTTACAACAATCAGCCCCAGCATTTT
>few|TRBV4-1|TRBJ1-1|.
CASRGLDGNTEAFF
TGCGCCAGCCGTGGACTAGACGGGAACACTGAAGCTTTCTTT
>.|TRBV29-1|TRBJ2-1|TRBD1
CSVERTGGFYNEQFF
TGCAGCGTTGAAAGGACAGGGGGATTTTACAATGAGCAGTTCTTC
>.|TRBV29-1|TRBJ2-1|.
CSVVRDNEQFF
TGCAGCGTTGTCCGTGACAATGAGCAGTTCTTC
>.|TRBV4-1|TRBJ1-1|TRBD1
CASSQWDPGQSNFNTEAFF
TGCGCCAGCAGCCAATGGGATCCGGGACAGTCAAACTTTAACACTGAAGCTTTCTTT
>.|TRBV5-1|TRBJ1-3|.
CASSPYTGNTIYF
TGCGCCAGCAGCCCCTATACCGGAAACACCATATATTTT
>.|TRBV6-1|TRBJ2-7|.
CASMVGESYEQYF
TGTGCCAGCATGGTGGGCGAATCCTACGAGCAGTACTTC
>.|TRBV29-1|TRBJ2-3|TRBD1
CSASGQVSDTQYF
TGCAGCGCCTCGGGACAGGTTTCAGATACGCAGTATTTT
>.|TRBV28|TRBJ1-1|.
CASIDPTGAFF
TGTGCCAGCATTGATCCGACGGGGGCTTTCTTT
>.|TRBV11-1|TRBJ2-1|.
CASNSRSSYNEQFF
TGTGCCAGCAATTCACGGAGCTCCTACAATGAGCAGTTCTTC
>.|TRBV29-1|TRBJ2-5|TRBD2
CSVDGRGQETQYF
TGCAGCGTGGACGGGAGGGGCCAAGAGACCCAGTACTTC
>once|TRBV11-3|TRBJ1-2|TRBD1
CASSLEPAGGYGYTF
TGTGCCAGCAGCTTAGAGCCGGCAGGGGGTTATGGCTACACCTTC
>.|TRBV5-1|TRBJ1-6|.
CASSSGGSYNSPLHF
TGCGCCAGCAGCTCAGGTGGCTCCTATAATTCACCCCTCCACTTT
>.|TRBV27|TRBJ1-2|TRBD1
CASSLGQASYYGYTF
TGTGCCAGCAGTTTGGGACAGGCCTCTTACTATGGCTACACCTTC
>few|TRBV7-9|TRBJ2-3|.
CASSSFDTQYF
TGTGCCAGCAGCTCATTCGATACGCAGTATTTT
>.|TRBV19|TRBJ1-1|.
CASSISQARDDEAFF
TGTGCCAGTAGTATTTCGCAGGCGCGAGATGATGAAGCTTTCTTT
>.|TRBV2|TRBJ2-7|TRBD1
CASSARTGESYEQYF
TGTGCCAGCAGTGCTCGGACAGGGGAGTCCTACGAGCAGTACTTC
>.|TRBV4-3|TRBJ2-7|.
CASSQVAGSSYEQYF
TGCGCCAGCAGCCAAGTGGCGGGGAGTTCCTACGAGCAGTACTTC
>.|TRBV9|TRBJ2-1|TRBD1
CASSVPGQGAETSYNEQFF
TGTGCCAGCAGCGTCCCGGGACAGGGGGCGGAAACGTCCTACAATGAGCAGTTCTTC
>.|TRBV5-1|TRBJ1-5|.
CASRQDSNQPQHF
TGCGCCAGCAGGCAGGACAGTAATCAGCCCCAGCATTTT
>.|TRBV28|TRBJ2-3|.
CASRRGTLDTQYF
TGTGCCAGCAGGCGAGGGACTTTAGATACGCAGTATTTT
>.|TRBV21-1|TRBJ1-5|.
CAKKKPSQRQVREISNQPQHF
TGTGCCAAGAAAAAGCCCTCCCAGAGACAGGTCCGCGAAATAAGCAATCAGCCCCAGCATTTT
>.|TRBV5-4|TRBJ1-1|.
CASSLRANTEAFF
TGTGCCAGCAGCTTGCGAGCGAACACTGAAGCTTTCTTT
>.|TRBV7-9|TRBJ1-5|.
CASSLGGLSNQPQHF
TGTGCCAGCAGCTTAGGGGGCTTGAGTAATCAGCCCCAGCATTTT
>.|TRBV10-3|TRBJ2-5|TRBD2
CAISENVAGEQETQYF
TGTGCCATCAGTGAGAACGTGGCGGGGGAGCAGGAGACCCAGTACTTC
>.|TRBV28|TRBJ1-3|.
CASSLSGQGNTIYF
TGTGCCAGCAGTTTATCAGGGCAGGGAAACACCATATATTTT
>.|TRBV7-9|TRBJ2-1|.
CASSRGVYNEQFF
TGTGCCAGCAGCCGCGGGGTCTACAATGAGCAGTTCTTC
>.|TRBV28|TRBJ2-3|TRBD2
CASRLIREASTDTQYF
TGTGCCAGCAGACTTATCCGGGAGGCTAGCACAGATACGCAGTATTTT
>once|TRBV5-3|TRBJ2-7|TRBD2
CARSFHRLAGVMNEQYF
TGTGCCAGAAGCTTCCACAGACTAGCGGGAGTAATGAACGAGCAGTACTTC
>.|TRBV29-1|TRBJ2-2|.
CSVGRAGLVGELFF
TGCAGCGTTGGCCGGGCAGGGTTGGTCGGGGAGCTGTTTTTT
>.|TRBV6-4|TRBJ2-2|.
CASSEEGANTGELFF
TGTGCCAGCAGTGAAGAGGGGGCGAACACCGGGGAGCTGTTTTTT
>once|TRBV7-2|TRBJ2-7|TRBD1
CASSSPAGQGAYEQYF
TGTGCCAGCAGCTCTCCGGCGGGACAGGGGGCGTACGAGCAGTACTTC
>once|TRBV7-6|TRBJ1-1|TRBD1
CASSEGGEGWAEAFF
TGTGCCAGCAGTGAAGGGGGCGAAGGTTGGGCTGAAGCTTTCTTT
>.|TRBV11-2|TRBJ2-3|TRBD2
CASSLSSGSSDTQYF
TGTGCCAGCAGCTTATCTAGCGGGAGTTCGGATACGCAGTATTTT
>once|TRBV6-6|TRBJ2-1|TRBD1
CASSQGQGLPNEQFF
TGTGCCAGCAGCCAGGGACAGGGACTCCCTAATGAGCAGTTCTTC
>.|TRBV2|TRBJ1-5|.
CASSEVGRGEQPQHF
TGTGCCAGCAGTGAAGTTGGCAGGGGCGAACAACCCCAGCATTTT
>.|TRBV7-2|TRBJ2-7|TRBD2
CASSLEAGGWEQYF
TGTGCCAGCAGCTTAGAAGCGGGAGGGTGGGAGCAGTACTTC
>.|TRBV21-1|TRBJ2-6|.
CASSTTEGASLISGANVLTF
TGTGCCAGCAGCACCACCGAGGGGGCTAGTCTCATCTCTGGGGCCAACGTCCTGACTTTC
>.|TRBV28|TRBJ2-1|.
CASSFSSYNEQFF
TGTGCCAGCAGTTTCAGCTCCTACAATGAGCAGTTCTTC
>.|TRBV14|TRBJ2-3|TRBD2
CASSQEWSASGPQSTDTQYF
TGTGCCAGCAGCCAAGAATGGTCGGCTAGCGGACCTCAAAGCACAGATACGCAGTATTTT
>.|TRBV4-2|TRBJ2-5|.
CASSQDSVVGGRGETQYF
TGTGCCAGCAGCCAAGATTCTGTCGTGGGGGGGCGCGGGGAGACCCAGTACTTC
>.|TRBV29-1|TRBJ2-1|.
CSVVLDGRNEQFF
TGCAGCGTTGTACTAGACGGGCGCAATGAGCAGTTCTTC
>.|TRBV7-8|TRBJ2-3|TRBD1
CASTHGAFFGTATDTQYF
TGTGCCAGCACCCATGGGGCCTTCTTCGGGACAGCCACAGATACGCAGTATTTT
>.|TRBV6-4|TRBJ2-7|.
CASRMTVNSYEQYF
TGTGCCAGCAGGATGACAGTAAACTCCTACGAGCAGTACTTC